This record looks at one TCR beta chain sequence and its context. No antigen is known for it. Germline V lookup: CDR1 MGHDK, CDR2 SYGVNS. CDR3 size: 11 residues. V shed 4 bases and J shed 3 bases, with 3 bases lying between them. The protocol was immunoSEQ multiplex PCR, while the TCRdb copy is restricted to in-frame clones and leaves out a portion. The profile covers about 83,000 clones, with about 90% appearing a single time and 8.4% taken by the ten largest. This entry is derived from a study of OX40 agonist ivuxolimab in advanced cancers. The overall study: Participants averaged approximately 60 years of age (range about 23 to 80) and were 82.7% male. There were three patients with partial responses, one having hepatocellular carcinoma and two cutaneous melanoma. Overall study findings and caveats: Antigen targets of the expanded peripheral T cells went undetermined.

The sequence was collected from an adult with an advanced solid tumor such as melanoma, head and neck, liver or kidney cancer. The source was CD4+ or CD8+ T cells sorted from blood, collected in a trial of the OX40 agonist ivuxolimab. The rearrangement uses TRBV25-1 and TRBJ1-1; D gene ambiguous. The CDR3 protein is CASSGYTEAFF. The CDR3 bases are TGTGCCAGCAGTGGGTACACTGAAGCTTTCTTT.